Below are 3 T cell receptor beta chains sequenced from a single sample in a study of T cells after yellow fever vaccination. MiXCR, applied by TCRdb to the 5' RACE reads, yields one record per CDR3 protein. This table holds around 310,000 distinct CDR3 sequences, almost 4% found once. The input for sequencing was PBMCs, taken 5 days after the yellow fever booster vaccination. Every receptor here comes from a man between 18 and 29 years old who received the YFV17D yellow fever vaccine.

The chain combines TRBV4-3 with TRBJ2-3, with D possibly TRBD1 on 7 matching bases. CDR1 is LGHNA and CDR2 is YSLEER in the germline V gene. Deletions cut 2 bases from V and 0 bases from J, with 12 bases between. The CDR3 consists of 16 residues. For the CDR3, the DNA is TGCGCCAGCAGCCAACAGGGGGGCTATAGCACAGATACGCAGTATTTT. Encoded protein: CASSQQGGYSTDTQYF.

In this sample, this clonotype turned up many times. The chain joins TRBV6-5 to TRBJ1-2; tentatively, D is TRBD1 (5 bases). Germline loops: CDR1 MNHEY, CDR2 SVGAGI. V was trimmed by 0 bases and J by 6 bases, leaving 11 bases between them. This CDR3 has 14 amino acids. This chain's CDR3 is CASSYSRGLNGYTF. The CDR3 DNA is TGTGCCAGCAGTTACTCGCGGGGACTTAATGGCTACACCTTC.

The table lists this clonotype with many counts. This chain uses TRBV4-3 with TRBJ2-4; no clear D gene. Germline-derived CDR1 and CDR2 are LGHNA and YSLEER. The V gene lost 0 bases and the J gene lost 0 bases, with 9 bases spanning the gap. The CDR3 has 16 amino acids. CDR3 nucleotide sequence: TGCGCCAGCAGCCAAGAAGGAGCCGGAGCCAAAAACATTCAGTACTTC. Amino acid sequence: CASSQEGAGAKNIQYF.